The rows below give T cell receptor beta chains drawn from one sample of a study of T cell repertoires in cytomegalovirus infection. TCRdb reprocessed the reads with MiXCR, giving one entry per CDR3 protein. The data contain 40,000 to 55,000 distinct CDR3 sequences, about a fifth of them singletons. These receptors lack a known antigen. Sequenced material: CD8+ T cells from cultured PBMCs, taken from culture after CMV antigen stimulation. Source of these receptors: a human donor in good health (CMV status not recorded). Some clones in this sample may be carry-over from other donors' samples. Both conserved end residues are part of each CDR3. Fields, in order: clone size, J gene, D gene, V gene, CDR3 DNA, CDR3 protein. D genes are given only for firm matches. The size entry is marked missing in some rows and otherwise reads once, few, many or a size class.

.,TRBJ1-1,.,TRBV7-3,TGTGCCAGCAGCTTCGCTCCAATCGGGGACACTGAAGCTTTCTTT,CASSFAPIGDTEAFF
many,TRBJ2-7,.,TRBV7-2,TGTGCCAGCAGCTCGAGCTCCTACGAGCAGTACTTC,CASSSSSYEQYF
.,TRBJ2-2,.,TRBV2,TGTGCCAGCAGTGAAAGACCACCCCACACCGGGGAGCTGTTTTTT,CASSERPPHTGELFF
.,TRBJ2-5,.,TRBV7-2,TGTGCCAGCAGCCCTACTGAGTATTATAAAGAGACCCAGTACTTC,CASSPTEYYKETQYF
few,TRBJ2-5,.,TRBV28,TGTGCCAGCAGTTGGGGGTTAGGGGCCCAAGAGACCCAGTACTTC,CASSWGLGAQETQYF
few,TRBJ2-5,TRBD2,TRBV7-9,TGTGCCAGCACCACGGGGGGACTAGCGGATCAAGAGACCCAGTACTTC,CASTTGGLADQETQYF
few,TRBJ2-3,.,TRBV7-2,TGTGCCAGCAGCTTAGTGGTCACAGATACGCAGTATTTT,CASSLVVTDTQYF
few,TRBJ1-5,.,TRBV27,TGTGCCAGCAGTCCGGAACCCTATAGCAATCAGCCCCAGCATTTT,CASSPEPYSNQPQHF
.,TRBJ1-1,.,TRBV7-6,TGTGCCAGCAGCTTGGCGGCGGAGAGATCCACTGAAGCTTTCTTT,CASSLAAERSTEAFF
.,TRBJ2-1,.,TRBV11-2,TGTGCCAGCCTTCCGGGACCGAACTACAATGAGCAGTTCTTC,CASLPGPNYNEQFF
.,TRBJ1-4,.,TRBV7-2,TGTGCCAGCAGCTTAATCGCCCAAGGGTTAGAAAAACTGTTTTTT,CASSLIAQGLEKLFF
.,TRBJ2-7,TRBD2,TRBV7-2,TGTGCCAGCAGCTCTTGGACTAGCGGGACCTACGAGCAGTACTTC,CASSSWTSGTYEQYF
.,TRBJ2-5,.,TRBV29-1,TGCAGCGTTGGTAGGGGCGGGGAGACCCAGTACTTC,CSVGRGGETQYF
few,TRBJ2-2,TRBD1,TRBV19,TGTGCCAGTAGTATGGGGCAGGGGGCCGCGAACACCGGGGAGCTGTTTTTT,CASSMGQGAANTGELFF
few,TRBJ2-2,.,TRBV2,TGTGCCAGCAGTGAGTGGACGAACACCGGGGAGCTGTTTTTT,CASSEWTNTGELFF
many,TRBJ2-1,.,TRBV27,TGTGCCAGCAGTTTTATAGGAAGAGAGCAGTTCTTC,CASSFIGREQFF
few,TRBJ2-1,TRBD1,TRBV6-2/TRBV6-3,TGTGCCAGCAGAGACAGGGTTGGGTACAATGAGCAGTTCTTC,CASRDRVGYNEQFF
.,TRBJ1-2,.,TRBV6-2/TRBV6-3,TGTGCCAGCAGTGGACCGGAAAATAACTATGGCTACACCTTC,CASSGPENNYGYTF
few,TRBJ2-1,.,TRBV7-8,TGTGCCAGCAGCTTAGCAGGGTCGAGACGGAATGAGCAGTTCTTC,CASSLAGSRRNEQFF
.,TRBJ2-1,TRBD1,TRBV11-3,TGTGCCAGCAGCCCTTCAGGGGGACAAGAGCAGTTCTTC,CASSPSGGQEQFF
few,TRBJ1-2,.,TRBV7-2,TGTGCCAGCAGGAAAGGACAGCTCAACTATGGCTACACCTTC,CASRKGQLNYGYTF
few,TRBJ1-4,TRBD1,TRBV12-3/TRBV12-4,TGTGCCAGCAGTTCAACAAGACAGGGAGGCGAAAAACTGTTTTTT,CASSSTRQGGEKLFF
.,TRBJ1-5,.,TRBV27,TGTGCCAGCAGTCCAGGGACATCATATAGCAATCAGCCCCAGCATTTT,CASSPGTSYSNQPQHF
.,TRBJ2-3,TRBD1,TRBV6-1,TGTGCCAGCAGTATAGGGAGACAGGGTTTGAGCACAGATACGCAGTATTTT,CASSIGRQGLSTDTQYF
once,TRBJ2-3,TRBD2,TRBV9,TGTGCCAGCAGCGTATCGGCGGGGGAGGGGTCAGATACGCAGTATTTT,CASSVSAGEGSDTQYF
.,TRBJ2-3,TRBD1,TRBV27,TGTGCCAGCAGCTTCGGGACAGCTAGCACAGATACGCAGTATTTT,CASSFGTASTDTQYF
.,TRBJ1-5,.,TRBV7-2,TGTGCCAGCAGCTCTGTCGGGGGCAATCAGCCCCAGCATTTT,CASSSVGGNQPQHF
few,TRBJ2-5,TRBD2,TRBV7-2,TGTGCCAGCAGCTTGAGAGGGAGGGCCGGGCAGACCCAGTACTTC,CASSLRGRAGQTQYF
.,TRBJ1-1,.,TRBV7-2,TGTGCCAGCAGCTTTCAGGGTTTGACTGAAGCTTTCTTT,CASSFQGLTEAFF
.,TRBJ1-2,.,TRBV6-2/TRBV6-3,TGTGCCAGCAGTCTAAATAGGATTTATGGCTACACCTTC,CASSLNRIYGYTF
.,TRBJ2-3,.,TRBV7-3,TGTGCCAGCAGCAAATCTCTAGTGGATACGCAGTATTTT,CASSKSLVDTQYF
.,TRBJ2-1,.,TRBV7-9,TGTGCCAGCAGGGGGGACGGAACTACCTACAATGAGCAGTTCTTT,CASRGDGTTYNEQFF
.,TRBJ2-7,.,TRBV7-9,TGTGCCAGCAGGCCGGGACCCTCGTCCTACGAGCAGTACTTC,CASRPGPSSYEQYF
large,TRBJ1-1,.,TRBV6-2/TRBV6-3,TGTGCCAGCAGTTACCTCGGCTGGGACATGAACACTGAAGCTTTCTTT,CASSYLGWDMNTEAFF
.,TRBJ2-1,.,TRBV7-2,TGTGCCAGCGCCCAAGGGCTTCTACCCTACAATGAGCAGTTCTTC,CASAQGLLPYNEQFF
few,TRBJ2-1,.,TRBV19,TGTGCCAGCAAAATCCTGGGGAAGTACAATGAGCAGTTCTTC,CASKILGKYNEQFF
few,TRBJ2-5,.,TRBV6-2/TRBV6-3,TGTGCCAGCAGCTGGCAGGGTCAAGAGACCCAGTACTTC,CASSWQGQETQYF
few,TRBJ2-7,.,TRBV5-4,TGTGCCAGCAGCTTGACAGTGTCCTCCTACGAGCAGTACTTC,CASSLTVSSYEQYF
few,TRBJ2-7,TRBD1,TRBV6-6,TGTGCCAGCAGTTACTCCAGACAGGGAATAAACGAGCAGTACTTC,CASSYSRQGINEQYF